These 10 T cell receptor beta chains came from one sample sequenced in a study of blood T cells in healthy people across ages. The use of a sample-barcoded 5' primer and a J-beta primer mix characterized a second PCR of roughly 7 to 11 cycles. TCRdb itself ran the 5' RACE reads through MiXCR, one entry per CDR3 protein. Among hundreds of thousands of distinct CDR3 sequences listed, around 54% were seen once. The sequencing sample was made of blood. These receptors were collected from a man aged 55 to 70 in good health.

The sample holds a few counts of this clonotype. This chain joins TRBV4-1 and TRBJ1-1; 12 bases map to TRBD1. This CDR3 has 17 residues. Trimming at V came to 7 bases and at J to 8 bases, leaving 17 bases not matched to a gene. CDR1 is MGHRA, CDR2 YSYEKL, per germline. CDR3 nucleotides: TGCGCCAGCAACGGAAATCCCTCGGGGACAGGGGGCGACGAAGCTTTCTTT. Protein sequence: CASNGNPSGTGGDEAFF.

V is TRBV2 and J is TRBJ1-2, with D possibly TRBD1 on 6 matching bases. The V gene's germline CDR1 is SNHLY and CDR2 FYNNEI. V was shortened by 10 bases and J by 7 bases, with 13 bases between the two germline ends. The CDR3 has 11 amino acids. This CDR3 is CATTGPGGYTF. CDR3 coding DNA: TGTGCCACCACAGGGCCGGGTGGCTACACCTTC.

CDR3 coding DNA: TGTGCCAGCAGCTTACGGACAGGGGATTACAATGAGCAGTTCTTC. This codes for CASSLRTGDYNEQFF. The rearrangement links TRBV7-9 to TRBJ2-1; the match to TRBD1 covers 9 bases. This CDR3 spans 15 amino acids. V trimming: 2 bases; J trimming: 4 bases; junction bases outside the gene matches: 3. Germline CDR1 SEHNR, CDR2 FQNEAQ (reference sequence).

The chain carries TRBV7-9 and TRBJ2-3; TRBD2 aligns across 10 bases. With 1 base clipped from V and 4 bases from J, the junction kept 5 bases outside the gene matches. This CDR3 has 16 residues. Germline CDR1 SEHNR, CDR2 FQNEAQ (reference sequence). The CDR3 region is CASSLGASGGSDTQYF. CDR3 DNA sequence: TGTGCCAGCAGCTTAGGGGCTAGCGGGGGTTCAGATACGCAGTATTTT.

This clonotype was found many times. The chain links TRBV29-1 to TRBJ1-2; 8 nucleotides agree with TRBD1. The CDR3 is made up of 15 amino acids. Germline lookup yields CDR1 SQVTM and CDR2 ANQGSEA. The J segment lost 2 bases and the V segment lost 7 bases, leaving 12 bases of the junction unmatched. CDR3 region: CSAISRDRRNYGYTF. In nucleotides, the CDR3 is TGCAGCGCGATTTCCCGGGACAGGAGGAACTATGGCTACACCTTC. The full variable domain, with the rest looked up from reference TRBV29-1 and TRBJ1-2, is SAVISQKPSRDICQRGTSLTIQCQVDSQVTMMFWYRQQPGQSLTLIATANQGSEATYESGFVIDKFPISRPNLTFSTLTVSNMSPEDSSIYLCSAISRDRRNYGYTFGSGTRLTVV.

In DNA form, the CDR3 reads TGCAGTGCTAGAAACCCAGGGGTCTATGGCTACACCTTC. Protein product: CSARNPGVYGYTF. The chain is built from TRBV20-1 and TRBJ1-2; the D gene is possibly TRBD1 (6 bases). There are 13 residues in the CDR3. Germline V gene sequence: CDR1 DFQATT, CDR2 SNEGSKA (reference sequence). V lost 2 bases and J lost 4, with 11 bases in between.

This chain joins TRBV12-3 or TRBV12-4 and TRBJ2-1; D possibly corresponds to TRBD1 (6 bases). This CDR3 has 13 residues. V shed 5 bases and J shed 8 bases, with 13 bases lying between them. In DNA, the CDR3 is TGTGCCAGCAGTGTCAGGGGTGGTGATGAGCAGTTCTTC. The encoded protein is CASSVRGGDEQFF.

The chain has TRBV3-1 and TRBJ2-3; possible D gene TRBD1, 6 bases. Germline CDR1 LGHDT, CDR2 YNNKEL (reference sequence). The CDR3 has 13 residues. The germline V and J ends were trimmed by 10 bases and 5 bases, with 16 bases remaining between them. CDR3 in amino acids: CATGGLRLDTQYF. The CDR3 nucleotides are TGTGCCACTGGGGGCTTGCGCCTAGATACGCAGTATTTT.

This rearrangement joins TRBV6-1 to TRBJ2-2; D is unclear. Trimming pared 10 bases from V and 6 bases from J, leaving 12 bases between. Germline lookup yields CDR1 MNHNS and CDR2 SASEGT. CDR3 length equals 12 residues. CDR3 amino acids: CATSRIAGELFF. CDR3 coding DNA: TGTGCCACCTCCAGGATCGCCGGGGAGCTGTTTTTT.

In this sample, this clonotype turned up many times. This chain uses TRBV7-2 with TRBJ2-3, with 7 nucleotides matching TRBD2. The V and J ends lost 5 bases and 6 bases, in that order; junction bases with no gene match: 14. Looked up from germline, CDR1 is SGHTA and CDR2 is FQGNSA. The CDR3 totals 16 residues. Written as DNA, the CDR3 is TGTGCCAGCAGCCGCCCCGCGGGGGACTGGTCGGATACGCAGTATTTT. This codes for CASSRPAGDWSDTQYF.